The rows below give T cell receptor beta chains drawn from one sample of a study of blood T cell repertoires in COVID-19. Measured with immunoSEQ multiplex PCR; TCRdb has only the in-frame clones, and not every one. The data contain approximately 350,000 clones, less than 90% of them singletons. Sequenced sample: PBMCs or T cells enriched from blood (not recorded which). Receptors originate from a woman in her forties or fifties who had recovered from COVID-19. CDR3s include the opening cysteine and the closing phenylalanine or tryptophan. A D gene is named only where the DNA matches it firmly. The size of a clone is reported for some rows only, either as once, few or many, or as a class for expanded clones.

d_gene	j_gene	abundance	v_gene	CDR3aa	CDR3nt
TRBD1	TRBJ2-7	.	TRBV7-8	CASSTRTGVTYEQYF	TGTGCCAGCAGCACCCGGACAGGGGTGACCTACGAGCAGTACTTC
.	TRBJ2-7	.	TRBV11-3	CASSLGGTGSSYEQYF	TGTGCCAGCAGCTTAGGCGGGACGGGGAGCTCCTACGAGCAGTACTTC
.	TRBJ1-2	.	TRBV29-1	CSVTGLSSNGYTF	TGCAGCGTCACGGGACTCTCAAGTAATGGCTACACCTTC
TRBD1	TRBJ1-2	.	TRBV14	CASSPRDRSGYTF	TGTGCCAGCAGCCCCCGGGACAGGTCTGGCTACACCTTC
TRBD2	TRBJ2-1	few	TRBV7-3	CASSSALAAYNEQFF	TGTGCCAGCAGCTCCGCCCTAGCGGCCTACAATGAGCAGTTCTTC
.	TRBJ1-2	.	TRBV5-1	CASSLSREEGYTF	TGCGCCAGCAGCCTCAGCCGGGAGGAGGGCTACACCTTC
TRBD1	TRBJ2-1	.	TRBV7-3	CASSLQSGQVFDNEQFF	TGTGCCAGCAGCTTACAGTCGGGACAGGTTTTTGACAATGAGCAGTTCTTC
.	TRBJ2-6	few	TRBV19	CASKEGAGANVLTF	TGTGCCAGTAAGGAAGGAGCTGGGGCCAACGTCCTGACTTTC
TRBD1	TRBJ1-2	.	TRBV5-1	CASSWGQNYGYTF	TGCGCCAGCAGCTGGGGACAGAACTATGGCTACACCTTC
.	TRBJ2-7	.	TRBV11-2	CASSWGSQGYEQYF	TGTGCCAGCAGCTGGGGCTCCCAGGGGTACGAGCAGTACTTC
TRBD2	TRBJ2-1	once	TRBV9	CASSVAVLAAGDNEQFF	TGTGCCAGCAGCGTAGCTGTTCTAGCGGCTGGGGACAATGAGCAGTTCTTC
TRBD1	TRBJ2-7	.	TRBV5-5	CASSLGQGFIGEQYF	TGTGCCAGCAGCTTGGGACAGGGCTTTATCGGCGAGCAGTACTTC
.	TRBJ1-1	.	TRBV27	CASSYGGRSTEAFF	TGTGCCAGCAGTTATGGAGGCCGGAGCACTGAAGCTTTCTTT
.	TRBJ1-2	.	TRBV27	CASSPSGGYGYTF	TGTGCCAGCAGCCCCAGCGGGGGGTATGGCTACACCTTC
.	TRBJ1-3	.	TRBV6-5	CASSYSRQNSGNTIYF	TGTGCCAGCAGTTACTCAAGACAGAACTCTGGAAACACCATATATTTT
.	TRBJ1-2	.	TRBV30	CAWYEGGGYGYTF	TGTGCCTGGTACGAGGGCGGGGGCTATGGCTACACCTTC
.	TRBJ2-4	once	TRBV7-9	CASSLGGGIAKNIQYF	TGTGCCAGCAGCCTAGGGGGAGGGATAGCCAAAAACATTCAGTACTTC
.	TRBJ2-1	once	TRBV5-1	CASSLGGSSYNEQFF	TGCGCCAGCAGCTTGGGTGGGAGCTCCTACAATGAGCAGTTCTTC
.	TRBJ1-3	.	TRBV5-1	CASSLRPGSGNTIYF	TGCGCCAGCAGCTTGCGTCCGGGCTCTGGAAACACCATATATTTT
.	TRBJ1-2	.	TRBV3-1/TRBV3-2	CASSPSTGPRGYTF	TGTGCCAGCAGCCCTTCGACAGGCCCGCGGGGCTACACCTTC
TRBD1	TRBJ2-7	.	TRBV2	CASSKTTAGQGSYEQYF	TGTGCCAGCAGCAAAACCACCGCGGGACAGGGCTCCTACGAGCAGTACTTC
TRBD1	TRBJ1-1	.	TRBV7-9	CASSAKLQGEAFF	TGTGCCAGCAGCGCCAAGCTACAGGGGGAAGCTTTCTTT
.	TRBJ2-7	once	TRBV6-2/TRBV6-3	CASSPDSLTSSYEQYF	TGTGCCAGCAGCCCCGACAGCCTAACGAGCTCCTACGAGCAGTACTTC
.	TRBJ2-3	.	TRBV18	CASSPGTSGDTQYF	TGTGCCAGCTCACCGGGCACCTCGGGGGATACGCAGTATTTT
TRBD2	TRBJ2-5	.	TRBV2	CASSGRTSGSGTQYF	TGTGCCAGCAGCGGTAGGACTAGCGGGAGCGGGACCCAGTACTTC
.	TRBJ2-1	.	TRBV5-4	CASSLEGVSSYNEQFF	TGTGCCAGCAGCTTGGAGGGGGTTTCCTCCTACAATGAGCAGTTCTTC
.	TRBJ1-1	.	TRBV19	CASSIGENTEAFF	TGTGCCAGTAGTATAGGAGAGAACACTGAAGCTTTCTTT
.	TRBJ2-3	once	TRBV29-1	CSVEFTTDTQYF	TGCAGCGTTGAGTTTACAACAGATACGCAGTATTTT
.	TRBJ2-3	.	TRBV4-3	CASSQDVGGDTQYF	TGCGCCAGCAGCCAAGATGTAGGGGGTGATACGCAGTATTTT
TRBD1	TRBJ2-1	.	TRBV24-1	CATVVDKEPGTGPLVNEQFF	TGTGCCACGGTAGTTGATAAGGAACCTGGGACAGGGCCACTAGTCAATGAGCAGTTCTTC
TRBD1	TRBJ2-5	.	TRBV5-1	CASSGSGGNAQETQYF	TGCGCCAGCAGCGGGTCAGGGGGAAACGCTCAAGAGACCCAGTACTTC
TRBD1	TRBJ2-3	.	TRBV7-8	CASSLKYRGHADTQYF	TGTGCCAGCAGCTTAAAGTACAGGGGGCATGCAGATACGCAGTATTTT
.	TRBJ1-4	.	TRBV6-2/TRBV6-3	CASSTTEKLFF	TGTGCCAGCAGTACTACAGAAAAACTGTTTTTT